This T cell receptor beta chain was profiled in a study of blood T cell repertoires in COVID-19. Study context: Samples representing acute and convalescent COVID-19 were sourced from the United States, Italy and Spain.

Germline CDR1 reads MDHEN; CDR2 reads SYDVKM. V was pared by 3 bases and J by 4 bases, with 6 bases of the junction left unmatched. The CDR3 totals 16 residues. Assignment of participants to cohorts was predicated upon participant-reported clinical history. Symptom resolution, clearance, or two negative PCRs marked donors in Cohort 3 as recovered. Data came from immunoSEQ multiplex PCR; TCRdb stores just in-frame clones and leaves some out. The repertoire includes about 160,000 clones, 82% of them detected once, and about a sixth sits in the top ten. This sequence originates from a man aged 55 to 69 who had recovered from COVID-19. The chain links TRBV28 to TRBJ2-1; TRBD2 agrees at 10 bases. What was sequenced was PBMCs or T cells enriched from blood (not recorded which). CDR3 region: CASSFSGRTNYNEQFF. CDR3 nucleotide sequence: TGTGCCAGCAGTTTTAGCGGGAGGACGAATTACAATGAGCAGTTCTTC.